This is a list of T cell receptor beta chains from one sample in a study of OX40 agonist ivuxolimab in advanced cancers. Sequencing used immunoSEQ multiplex PCR; TCRdb keeps in-frame clones, though not all of them. The sample includes about 84,000 clones, about four fifths of them seen just once. Specimen: CD4+ or CD8+ T cells sorted from blood, collected in a trial of the OX40 agonist ivuxolimab. Source of these receptors: an adult with an advanced solid tumor such as melanoma, head and neck, liver or kidney cancer. Both conserved end residues are part of each CDR3. Fields, in order: V gene, J gene, D gene, clone size, CDR3 protein, CDR3 DNA. D genes are given only for firm matches. The listing skips clone size in some rows; elsewhere it reads once, few, many or a size class.

v_gene: TRBV28; j_gene: TRBJ2-2; d_gene: .; abundance: few; CDR3aa: CASSTPGESTGELFF; CDR3nt: TGTGCCAGCAGTACCCCAGGGGAGAGCACCGGGGAGCTGTTTTTT
v_gene: TRBV5-4; j_gene: TRBJ2-2; d_gene: TRBD2; abundance: few; CDR3aa: CASSSGLTNTGELFF; CDR3nt: TGTGCCAGCAGCTCGGGACTAACGAACACCGGGGAGCTGTTTTTT
v_gene: TRBV7-9; j_gene: TRBJ1-1; d_gene: .; abundance: once; CDR3aa: CASSLGVARVEAFF; CDR3nt: TGTGCCAGCAGCTTAGGGGTGGCCAGAGTTGAAGCTTTCTTT
v_gene: TRBV6-6; j_gene: TRBJ2-2; d_gene: TRBD1; abundance: .; CDR3aa: CASLPTGGGTGELFF; CDR3nt: TGTGCCAGCCTACCCACAGGGGGCGGCACCGGGGAGCTGTTTTTT
v_gene: TRBV30; j_gene: TRBJ2-3; d_gene: TRBD2; abundance: .; CDR3aa: CAWTLPPAGGRTDTQYF; CDR3nt: TGTGCCTGGACCCTTCCCCCAGCGGGGGGACGCACAGATACGCAGTATTTT
v_gene: TRBV28; j_gene: TRBJ2-4; d_gene: .; abundance: .; CDR3aa: CASSPGDRAKNIQYF; CDR3nt: TGTGCCAGCAGTCCAGGGGATAGGGCCAAAAACATTCAGTACTTC
v_gene: TRBV28; j_gene: TRBJ1-2; d_gene: TRBD1; abundance: .; CDR3aa: CASSLWTGEGANYGYTF; CDR3nt: TGTGCCAGCAGTTTATGGACAGGGGAAGGGGCAAACTATGGCTACACCTTC
v_gene: TRBV6-6; j_gene: TRBJ1-2; d_gene: .; abundance: .; CDR3aa: CASSYEKGGYTF; CDR3nt: TGTGCCAGCAGTTACGAGAAGGGGGGCTACACCTTC
v_gene: TRBV4-3; j_gene: TRBJ2-2; d_gene: .; abundance: .; CDR3aa: CASSQDWRRNTGELFF; CDR3nt: TGCGCCAGCAGCCAAGATTGGAGGAGAAACACCGGGGAGCTGTTTTTT
v_gene: TRBV18; j_gene: TRBJ2-7; d_gene: .; abundance: .; CDR3aa: CASSPPSHHEQYF; CDR3nt: TGTGCCAGCTCACCACCTTCTCACCACGAGCAGTACTTC
v_gene: TRBV4-3; j_gene: TRBJ1-2; d_gene: .; abundance: .; CDR3aa: CASSQVPSGAGGYTF; CDR3nt: TGCGCCAGCAGCCAAGTCCCCAGCGGGGCAGGAGGCTACACCTTC
v_gene: TRBV10-1; j_gene: TRBJ2-5; d_gene: TRBD2; abundance: .; CDR3aa: CASSPGGSQETQYF; CDR3nt: TGCGCCAGCAGTCCGGGAGGCTCTCAAGAGACCCAGTACTTC
v_gene: TRBV19; j_gene: TRBJ2-6; d_gene: .; abundance: .; CDR3aa: CASSIRVFSGANVLTF; CDR3nt: TGTGCCAGTAGTATAAGGGTGTTCTCTGGGGCCAACGTCCTGACTTTC
v_gene: TRBV7-2; j_gene: TRBJ2-3; d_gene: .; abundance: once; CDR3aa: CASSWGSLTDTQYF; CDR3nt: TGTGCCAGCAGCTGGGGTAGTTTAACAGATACGCAGTATTTT
v_gene: TRBV6-1; j_gene: TRBJ2-7; d_gene: .; abundance: .; CDR3aa: CASSEEGWTYEQYF; CDR3nt: TGTGCCAGCAGTGAAGAAGGGTGGACCTACGAGCAGTACTTC
v_gene: TRBV14; j_gene: TRBJ2-7; d_gene: .; abundance: .; CDR3aa: CASSQDWAYEQYF; CDR3nt: TGTGCCAGCAGCCAAGATTGGGCCTACGAGCAGTACTTC
v_gene: TRBV5-1; j_gene: TRBJ2-2; d_gene: .; abundance: .; CDR3aa: CASSLASRSTGELFF; CDR3nt: TGCGCCAGCAGCTTGGCCTCCAGGAGCACCGGGGAGCTGTTTTTT
v_gene: TRBV5-6; j_gene: TRBJ1-2; d_gene: TRBD1; abundance: .; CDR3aa: CASSLQGYGYTF; CDR3nt: TGTGCCAGCTCTTTACAGGGGTATGGCTACACCTTC
v_gene: TRBV2; j_gene: TRBJ2-1; d_gene: .; abundance: .; CDR3aa: CASSEEVGNEQFF; CDR3nt: TGTGCCAGCAGTGAAGAAGTGGGAAATGAGCAGTTCTTC
v_gene: TRBV6-5; j_gene: TRBJ1-6; d_gene: .; abundance: .; CDR3aa: CASSYSGGIGSPLHF; CDR3nt: TGTGCCAGCAGTTACTCGGGGGGAATAGGATCACCCCTCCACTTT
v_gene: TRBV7-3; j_gene: TRBJ2-2; d_gene: .; abundance: .; CDR3aa: CASSPALTTGELFF; CDR3nt: TGTGCCAGCAGTCCCGCGCTTACCACCGGGGAGCTGTTTTTT
v_gene: TRBV28; j_gene: TRBJ2-7; d_gene: .; abundance: .; CDR3aa: CASSFQGGTYEQYF; CDR3nt: TGTGCCAGCAGTTTCCAAGGCGGAACCTACGAGCAGTACTTC
v_gene: TRBV18; j_gene: TRBJ2-3; d_gene: TRBD2; abundance: few; CDR3aa: CASSPPSGYTDTQYF; CDR3nt: TGTGCCAGCTCACCTCCTAGCGGGTACACAGATACGCAGTATTTT
v_gene: TRBV7-9; j_gene: TRBJ1-6; d_gene: .; abundance: .; CDR3aa: CASSLVDSPLHF; CDR3nt: TGTGCCAGCAGCTTGGTTGATTCACCCCTCCACTTT
v_gene: TRBV27; j_gene: TRBJ2-1; d_gene: TRBD1; abundance: .; CDR3aa: CASSLQGDSYNEQFF; CDR3nt: TGTGCCAGCAGTTTACAGGGGGACTCCTACAATGAGCAGTTCTTC
v_gene: TRBV28; j_gene: TRBJ1-1; d_gene: .; abundance: .; CDR3aa: CASNPGENTEAFF; CDR3nt: TGTGCCAGCAACCCCGGGGAGAACACTGAAGCTTTCTTT
v_gene: TRBV5-1; j_gene: TRBJ2-7; d_gene: .; abundance: .; CDR3aa: CASSLDGTYEQYF; CDR3nt: TGCGCCAGCAGCTTGGATGGGACCTACGAGCAGTACTTC
v_gene: TRBV4-1; j_gene: TRBJ1-2; d_gene: .; abundance: few; CDR3aa: CASSPHPIQRRNYGYTF; CDR3nt: TGCGCCAGCAGCCCCCACCCTATACAGCGGAGAAACTATGGCTACACCTTC
v_gene: TRBV30; j_gene: TRBJ2-3; d_gene: TRBD2; abundance: .; CDR3aa: CAWAGGGDTQYF; CDR3nt: TGTGCCTGGGCGGGGGGCGGAGATACGCAGTATTTT
v_gene: TRBV7-3; j_gene: TRBJ2-1; d_gene: .; abundance: .; CDR3aa: CASSSDGGANNEQFF; CDR3nt: TGTGCCAGCAGCTCTGACGGGGGTGCTAACAATGAGCAGTTCTTC
v_gene: TRBV6-5; j_gene: TRBJ1-1; d_gene: .; abundance: .; CDR3aa: CASSYRGGPAAFF; CDR3nt: TGTGCCAGCAGTTACCGAGGAGGACCCGCGGCTTTCTTT
v_gene: TRBV9; j_gene: TRBJ1-6; d_gene: .; abundance: once; CDR3aa: CASSERDRPSSYNSPLHF; CDR3nt: TGTGCCAGCAGCGAACGTGACAGACCCAGCTCCTATAATTCACCCCTCCACTTT
v_gene: TRBV18; j_gene: TRBJ2-1; d_gene: .; abundance: .; CDR3aa: CASSPGQGYNEQFF; CDR3nt: TGTGCCAGCTCACCAGGGCAGGGCTACAATGAGCAGTTCTTC
v_gene: TRBV19; j_gene: TRBJ1-5; d_gene: TRBD1; abundance: .; CDR3aa: CASRGTGKNQPQHF; CDR3nt: TGTGCCAGTAGGGGGACAGGGAAAAATCAGCCCCAGCATTTT
v_gene: TRBV10-3; j_gene: TRBJ1-3; d_gene: .; abundance: .; CDR3aa: CAIRQGSSGNTIYF; CDR3nt: TGTGCCATCAGACAGGGTAGCTCTGGAAACACCATATATTTT
v_gene: TRBV11-3; j_gene: TRBJ2-3; d_gene: TRBD1; abundance: .; CDR3aa: CASSWEGTGSTDTQYF; CDR3nt: TGTGCCAGCAGCTGGGAAGGGACAGGTAGCACAGATACGCAGTATTTT
v_gene: TRBV11-2; j_gene: TRBJ2-3; d_gene: .; abundance: .; CDR3aa: CASSSPRFSTDTQYF; CDR3nt: TGTGCCAGCAGCTCTCCTCGGTTTAGCACAGATACGCAGTATTTT